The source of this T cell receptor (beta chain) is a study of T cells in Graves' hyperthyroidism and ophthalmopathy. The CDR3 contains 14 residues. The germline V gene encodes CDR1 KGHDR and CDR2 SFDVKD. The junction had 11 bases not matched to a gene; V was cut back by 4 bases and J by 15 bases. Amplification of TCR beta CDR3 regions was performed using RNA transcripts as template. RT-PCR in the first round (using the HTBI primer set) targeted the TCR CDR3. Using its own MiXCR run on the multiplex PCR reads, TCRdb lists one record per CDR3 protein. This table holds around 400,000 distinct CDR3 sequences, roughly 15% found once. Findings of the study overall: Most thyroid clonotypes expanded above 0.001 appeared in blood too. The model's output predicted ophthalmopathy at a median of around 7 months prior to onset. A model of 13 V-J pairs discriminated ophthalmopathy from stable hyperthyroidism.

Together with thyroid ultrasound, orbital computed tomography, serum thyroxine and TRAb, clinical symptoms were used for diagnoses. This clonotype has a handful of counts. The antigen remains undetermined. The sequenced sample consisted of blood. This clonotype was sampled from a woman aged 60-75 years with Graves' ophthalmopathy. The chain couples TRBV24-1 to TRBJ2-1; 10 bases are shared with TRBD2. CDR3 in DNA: TGTGCCACCAGTGACCCAGTTCTAGCGGGAGTTCGGTTCTTC. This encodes CATSDPVLAGVRFF.